The rows below give T cell receptor beta chains drawn from one sample of a study of shared clonotypes between healthy human individuals. The protocol was immunoSEQ multiplex PCR, while the TCRdb copy is restricted to in-frame clones and leaves out a portion. The table shows 600,000 to 750,000 clones, with less than 95% occurring only once. Sequenced input: memory CD8+ T cells from PBMCs. The source is a man younger than 35 in good health. Some clones in this sample may be carry-over from other donors' samples. The CDR3 runs from the conserved cysteine through the conserved F or W. Fields, in order: D gene, V gene, J gene, clone size, CDR3 protein, CDR3 DNA. The D gene is left open where the match is weak. Size is omitted from some rows. Given values are once, few, many or a class for expanded clones.

d_call: -; v_call: TRBV11-3; j_call: TRBJ1-2; clone_size: -; cdr3_aa: CASSSQGGGPNYGYTF; cdr3_nt: TGTGCCAGCAGCTCACAGGGTGGGGGCCCTAACTATGGCTACACCTTC
d_call: TRBD1; v_call: TRBV7-9; j_call: TRBJ2-2; clone_size: -; cdr3_aa: CASSPTGGGNTGELFF; cdr3_nt: TGTGCCAGCAGCCCGACAGGGGGCGGGAATACCGGGGAGCTGTTTTTT
d_call: -; v_call: TRBV10-3; j_call: TRBJ2-7; clone_size: -; cdr3_aa: CAISDRDVGYEQYF; cdr3_nt: TGTGCCATCAGTGACAGGGACGTTGGCTACGAGCAGTACTTC
d_call: -; v_call: TRBV29-1; j_call: TRBJ2-7; clone_size: -; cdr3_aa: CSVVEGYEQYF; cdr3_nt: TGCAGCGTTGTAGAGGGGTACGAGCAGTACTTC
d_call: TRBD1; v_call: TRBV5-6; j_call: TRBJ1-1; clone_size: -; cdr3_aa: CASSPGGREAFF; cdr3_nt: TGTGCCAGCAGCCCAGGGGGCCGTGAAGCTTTCTTT
d_call: TRBD1; v_call: TRBV7-8; j_call: TRBJ2-1; clone_size: -; cdr3_aa: CASSGRDRGNEQFF; cdr3_nt: TGTGCCAGCAGCGGACGGGACAGGGGTAATGAGCAGTTCTTC
d_call: -; v_call: TRBV19; j_call: TRBJ2-7; clone_size: -; cdr3_aa: CASSERGSYEQYF; cdr3_nt: TGTGCCAGTAGCGAGAGAGGCTCCTACGAGCAGTACTTC
d_call: TRBD2; v_call: TRBV15; j_call: TRBJ2-1; clone_size: -; cdr3_aa: CATSWLAGVYNEQFF; cdr3_nt: TGTGCCACCAGCTGGCTTGCGGGAGTCTACAATGAGCAGTTCTTC
d_call: -; v_call: TRBV14; j_call: TRBJ1-2; clone_size: -; cdr3_aa: CASSQDVRRSQPNYGYTF; cdr3_nt: TGTGCCAGCAGCCAAGATGTCCGTCGGAGTCAGCCTAACTATGGCTACACCTTC
d_call: TRBD1; v_call: TRBV9; j_call: TRBJ2-7; clone_size: -; cdr3_aa: CASSKGQGATEQYF; cdr3_nt: TGTGCCAGCAGCAAGGGACAGGGGGCCACCGAGCAGTACTTC
d_call: -; v_call: TRBV11-1; j_call: TRBJ2-7; clone_size: -; cdr3_aa: CASSPPLRSVYEQYF; cdr3_nt: TGTGCCAGCAGCCCACCACTGAGGAGTGTTTACGAGCAGTACTTC
d_call: -; v_call: TRBV6-5; j_call: TRBJ2-7; clone_size: -; cdr3_aa: CASSYSQGNSYEQYF; cdr3_nt: TGTGCCAGCAGTTACTCTCAGGGGAATTCCTACGAGCAGTACTTC
d_call: TRBD1; v_call: TRBV28; j_call: TRBJ1-4; clone_size: -; cdr3_aa: CASSPGTGGSPANEKLFF; cdr3_nt: TGTGCCAGCAGTCCCGGGACAGGGGGATCCCCCGCTAATGAAAAACTGTTTTTT
d_call: -; v_call: TRBV10-3; j_call: TRBJ1-5; clone_size: few; cdr3_aa: CAISRGNQPQHF; cdr3_nt: TGTGCCATCAGCAGGGGAAATCAGCCCCAGCATTTT
d_call: TRBD2; v_call: TRBV29-1; j_call: TRBJ2-1; clone_size: -; cdr3_aa: CSVEGLAGAYNEQFF; cdr3_nt: TGCAGCGTTGAAGGGCTAGCGGGAGCCTACAATGAGCAGTTCTTC
d_call: -; v_call: TRBV27; j_call: TRBJ2-1; clone_size: -; cdr3_aa: CASTDGYNEQFF; cdr3_nt: TGTGCCAGCACCGACGGGTACAATGAGCAGTTCTTC
d_call: -; v_call: TRBV27; j_call: TRBJ2-7; clone_size: -; cdr3_aa: CASSLGRSYEQYF; cdr3_nt: TGTGCCAGCAGTCTTGGTCGCTCCTACGAGCAGTACTTC
d_call: -; v_call: TRBV10-1; j_call: TRBJ2-3; clone_size: -; cdr3_aa: CASSDRPGGRTDTQYF; cdr3_nt: TGCGCCAGCAGTGACCGGCCGGGGGGCCGGACAGATACGCAGTATTTT